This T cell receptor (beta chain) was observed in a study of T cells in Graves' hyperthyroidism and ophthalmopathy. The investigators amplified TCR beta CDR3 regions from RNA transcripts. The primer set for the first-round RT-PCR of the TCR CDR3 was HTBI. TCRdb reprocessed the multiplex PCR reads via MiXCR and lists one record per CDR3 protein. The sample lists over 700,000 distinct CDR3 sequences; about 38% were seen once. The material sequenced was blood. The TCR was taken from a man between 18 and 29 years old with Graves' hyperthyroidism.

The CDR3 bases are TGTGCCAGCAGCTTCCCAGGGACAGGGGAGGGAGAGACCCAGTACTTC. Its protein is CASSFPGTGEGETQYF. The genes are TRBV7-2 and TRBJ2-5, with TRBD1 matching over 10 bases. Germline lookup yields CDR1 SGHTA and CDR2 FQGNSA. The CDR3 length is 16 residues. Trimming cost V 3 bases and J 4 bases; bases outside gene matches: 8.